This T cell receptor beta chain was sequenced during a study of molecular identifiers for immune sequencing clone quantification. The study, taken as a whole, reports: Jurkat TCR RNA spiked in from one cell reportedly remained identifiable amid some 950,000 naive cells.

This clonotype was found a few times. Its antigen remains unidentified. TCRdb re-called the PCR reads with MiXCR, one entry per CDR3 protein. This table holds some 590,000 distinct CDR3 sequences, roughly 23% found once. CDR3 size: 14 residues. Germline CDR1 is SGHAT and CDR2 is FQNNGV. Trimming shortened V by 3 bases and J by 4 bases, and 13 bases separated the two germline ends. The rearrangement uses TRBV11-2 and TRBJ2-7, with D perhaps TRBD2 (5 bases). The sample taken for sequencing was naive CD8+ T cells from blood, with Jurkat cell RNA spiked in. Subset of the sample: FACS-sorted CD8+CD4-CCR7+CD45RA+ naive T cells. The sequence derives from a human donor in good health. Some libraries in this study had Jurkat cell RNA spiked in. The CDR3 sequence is CASSFSGGKYEQYF. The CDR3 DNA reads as TGTGCCAGCAGCTTTTCCGGAGGAAAATACGAGCAGTACTTC.